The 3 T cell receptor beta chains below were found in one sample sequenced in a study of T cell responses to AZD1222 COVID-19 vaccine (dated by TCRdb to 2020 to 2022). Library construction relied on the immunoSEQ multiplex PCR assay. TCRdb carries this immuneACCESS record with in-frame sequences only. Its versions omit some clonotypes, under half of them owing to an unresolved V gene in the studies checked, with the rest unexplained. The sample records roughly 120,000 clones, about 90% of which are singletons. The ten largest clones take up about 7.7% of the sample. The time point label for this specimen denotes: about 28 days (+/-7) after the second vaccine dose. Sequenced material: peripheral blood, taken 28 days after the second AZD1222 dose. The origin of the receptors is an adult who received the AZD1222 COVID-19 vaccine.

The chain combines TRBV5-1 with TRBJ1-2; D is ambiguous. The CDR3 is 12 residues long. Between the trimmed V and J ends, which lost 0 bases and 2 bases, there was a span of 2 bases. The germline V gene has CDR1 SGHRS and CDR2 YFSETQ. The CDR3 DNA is TGCGCCAGCAGCTTGGTGAACTATGGCTACACCTTC. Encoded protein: CASSLVNYGYTF.

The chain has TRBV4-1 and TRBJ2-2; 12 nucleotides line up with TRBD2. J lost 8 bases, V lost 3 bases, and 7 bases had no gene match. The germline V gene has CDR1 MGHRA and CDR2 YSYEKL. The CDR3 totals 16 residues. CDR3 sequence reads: CASSQLTSGGLGELFF. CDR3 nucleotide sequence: TGCGCCAGCAGCCAGCTCACTAGCGGGGGGTTAGGGGAGCTGTTTTTT.

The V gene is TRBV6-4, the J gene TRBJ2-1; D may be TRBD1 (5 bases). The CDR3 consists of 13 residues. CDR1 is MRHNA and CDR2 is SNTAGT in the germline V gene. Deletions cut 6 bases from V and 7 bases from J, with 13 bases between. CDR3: CASSTGRRNEQFF. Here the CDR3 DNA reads TGTGCCAGCAGCACAGGTAGACGGAATGAGCAGTTCTTC.